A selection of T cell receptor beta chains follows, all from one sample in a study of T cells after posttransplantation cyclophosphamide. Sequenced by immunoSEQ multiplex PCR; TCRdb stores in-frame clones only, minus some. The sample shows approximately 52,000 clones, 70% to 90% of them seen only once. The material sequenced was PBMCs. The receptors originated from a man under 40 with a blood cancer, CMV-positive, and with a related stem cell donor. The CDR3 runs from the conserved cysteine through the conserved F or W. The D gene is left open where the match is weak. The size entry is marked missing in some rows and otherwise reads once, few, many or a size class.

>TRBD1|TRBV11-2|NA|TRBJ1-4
TGTGCCAGCAGCTTAGATTCGATGACAGGGGTGTTAACTAATGAAAAACTGTTTTTT
CASSLDSMTGVLTNEKLFF
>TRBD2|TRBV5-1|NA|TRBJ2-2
TGCGCCAGCAGCTCCGGGACTAGCGGGACCTCCGGGGAGCTGTTTTTT
CASSSGTSGTSGELFF
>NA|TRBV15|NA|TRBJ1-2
TGTGCCACCAGCAACACCCGGGATGGCTACACCTTC
CATSNTRDGYTF
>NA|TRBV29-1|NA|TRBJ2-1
TGCAGCGTTGATACTTACAATGAGCAGTTCTTC
CSVDTYNEQFF
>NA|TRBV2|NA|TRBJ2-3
TGTGCCAGCAGTGGCCAGTCAGATACGCAGTATTTT
CASSGQSDTQYF
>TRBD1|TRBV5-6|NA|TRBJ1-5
TGTGCCAGCAGCGGAGGCATAGGGGACAGGGGTTCCAATCAGCCCCAGCATTTT
CASSGGIGDRGSNQPQHF
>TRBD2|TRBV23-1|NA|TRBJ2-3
TGCGCCAGCAGTCAATCGGAGACTAGCGACAACACAGATACGCAGTATTTT
CASSQSETSDNTDTQYF
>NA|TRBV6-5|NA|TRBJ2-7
TGTGCCAGCGGCATAATACCCTACGAGCAGTACTTC
CASGIIPYEQYF
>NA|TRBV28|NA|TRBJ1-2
TGTGCCAGCATTACTCTGGGTCGACAGTCCGGCTATGGCTACACCTTC
CASITLGRQSGYGYTF
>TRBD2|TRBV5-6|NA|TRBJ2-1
TGTGCCAGCAGCTTGATGGGACTAGCGCCCTACAATGAGCAGTTCTTC
CASSLMGLAPYNEQFF
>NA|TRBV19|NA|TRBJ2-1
TGTGCCAGTAGCCAGACATCTTACAATGAGCAGTTCTTC
CASSQTSYNEQFF
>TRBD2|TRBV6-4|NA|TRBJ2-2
TGTGCCAGCAGTGACGGGAGGGACACCGGGGAGCTGTTTTTT
CASSDGRDTGELFF
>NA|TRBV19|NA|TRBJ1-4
TGTGCCAGTAGTATAGATCCCGCCCAGCCGGGAGAAAAACTGTTTTTT
CASSIDPAQPGEKLFF
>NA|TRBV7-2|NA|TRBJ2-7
TGTGCCAGCAGCTCAGTCTCTCCCTACGAGCAGTACTTC
CASSSVSPYEQYF
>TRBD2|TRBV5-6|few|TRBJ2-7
TGTGCCAGCAGCTTGGCCGGGGGGGACACATGGGACGAGCAGTACTTC
CASSLAGGDTWDEQYF
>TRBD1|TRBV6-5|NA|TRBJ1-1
TGTGCCAGCAGTTACCGAGGGGGCGCGGGGACTGAAGCTTTCTTT
CASSYRGGAGTEAFF
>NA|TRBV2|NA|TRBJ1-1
TGTGCCAGCAGTGGGGGCAGAAAGAACACTGAAGCTTTCTTT
CASSGGRKNTEAFF
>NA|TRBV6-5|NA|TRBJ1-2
TGTGCCAGCAACGGAGACGACTATGGCTACACCTTC
CASNGDDYGYTF
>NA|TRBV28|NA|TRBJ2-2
TGTGCCAGCGGGGACATAGACACCGGGGAGCTGTTTTTT
CASGDIDTGELFF
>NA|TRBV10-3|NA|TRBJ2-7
TGTGCCATCAGTGACTCGCGAGGCACGTCCTACGAGCAGTACTTC
CAISDSRGTSYEQYF
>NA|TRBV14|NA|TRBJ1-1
TGTGCCAGCAGCCCACACAATCAGGGAATGAACACTGAAGCTTTCTTT
CASSPHNQGMNTEAFF
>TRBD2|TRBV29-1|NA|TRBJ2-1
TGCAGCGTTGAAGAAAGGACTAGCGGTTTCTGGGAGTATGAGCAGTTCTTC
CSVEERTSGFWEYEQFF